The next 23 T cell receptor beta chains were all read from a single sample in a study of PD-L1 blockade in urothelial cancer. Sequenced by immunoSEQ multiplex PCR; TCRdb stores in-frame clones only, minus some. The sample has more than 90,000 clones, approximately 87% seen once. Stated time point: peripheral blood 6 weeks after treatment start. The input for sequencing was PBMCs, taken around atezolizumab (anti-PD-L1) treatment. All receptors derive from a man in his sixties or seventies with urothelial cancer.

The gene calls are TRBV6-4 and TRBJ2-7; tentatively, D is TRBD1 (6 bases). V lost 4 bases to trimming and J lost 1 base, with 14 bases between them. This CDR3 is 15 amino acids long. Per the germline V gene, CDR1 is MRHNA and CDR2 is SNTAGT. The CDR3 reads CASSAYAGQSYEQYF. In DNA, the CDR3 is TGTGCCAGCAGTGCTTACGCTGGACAGTCCTACGAGCAGTACTTC.

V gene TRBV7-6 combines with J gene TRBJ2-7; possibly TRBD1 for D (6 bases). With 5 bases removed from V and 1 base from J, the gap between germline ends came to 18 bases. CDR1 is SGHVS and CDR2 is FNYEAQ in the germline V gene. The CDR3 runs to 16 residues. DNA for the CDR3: TGTGCCAGCAGCCCTCCCCCGGGACAAGGATCCTACGAGCAGTACTTC. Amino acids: CASSPPPGQGSYEQYF.

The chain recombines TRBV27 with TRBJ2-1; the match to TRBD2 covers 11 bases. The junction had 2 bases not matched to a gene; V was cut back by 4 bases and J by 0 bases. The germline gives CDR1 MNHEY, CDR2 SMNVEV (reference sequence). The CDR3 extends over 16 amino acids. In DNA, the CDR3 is TGTGCCAGCAGTTCCGGGACTAGCGGCTCCTACAATGAGCAGTTCTTC. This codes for CASSSGTSGSYNEQFF.

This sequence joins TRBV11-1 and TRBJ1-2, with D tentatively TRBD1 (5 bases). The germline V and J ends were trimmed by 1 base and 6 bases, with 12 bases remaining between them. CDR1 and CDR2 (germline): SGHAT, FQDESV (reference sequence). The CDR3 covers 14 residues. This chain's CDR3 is CASSLDRMVDGYTF. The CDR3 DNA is TGTGCCAGCAGCTTAGACAGGATGGTCGATGGCTACACCTTC.

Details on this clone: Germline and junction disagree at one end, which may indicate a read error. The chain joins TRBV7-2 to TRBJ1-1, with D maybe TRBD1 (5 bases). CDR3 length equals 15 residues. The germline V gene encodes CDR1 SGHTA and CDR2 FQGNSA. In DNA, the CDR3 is TGTGCCAGCACCTTATCGGCAGGGCCGAACACTGAAGCTTTCTTT. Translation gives CASTLSAGPNTEAFF. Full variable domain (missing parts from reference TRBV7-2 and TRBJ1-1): GAGVSQSPSNKVTEKGKDVELRCDPISGHTALYWYRQSLGQGLEFLIYFQGNSAPDKSGLPSDRFSAERTGGSVSTLTIQRTQQEDSAVYLCASTLSAGPNTEAFFGQGTRLTVV.

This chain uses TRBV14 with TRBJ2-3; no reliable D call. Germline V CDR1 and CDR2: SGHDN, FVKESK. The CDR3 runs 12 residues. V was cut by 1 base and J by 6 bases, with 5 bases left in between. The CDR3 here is CASSQVRDTQYF. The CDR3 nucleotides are TGTGCCAGCAGCCAAGTACGGGATACGCAGTATTTT.

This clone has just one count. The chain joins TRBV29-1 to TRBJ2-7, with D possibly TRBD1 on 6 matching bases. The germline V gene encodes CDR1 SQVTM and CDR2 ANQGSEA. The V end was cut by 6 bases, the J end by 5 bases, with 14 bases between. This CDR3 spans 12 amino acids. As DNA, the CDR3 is TGCAGCGTAGCAGGGGTAAGTGACGAGCAGTACTTC. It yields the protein CSVAGVSDEQYF.

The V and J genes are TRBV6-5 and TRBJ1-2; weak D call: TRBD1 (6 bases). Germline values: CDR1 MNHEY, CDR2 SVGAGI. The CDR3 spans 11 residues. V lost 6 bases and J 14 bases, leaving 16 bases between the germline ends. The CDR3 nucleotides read TGTGCCAGCAGCCCAGGGGCCTCCCCTACCTTC. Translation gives CASSPGASPTF.

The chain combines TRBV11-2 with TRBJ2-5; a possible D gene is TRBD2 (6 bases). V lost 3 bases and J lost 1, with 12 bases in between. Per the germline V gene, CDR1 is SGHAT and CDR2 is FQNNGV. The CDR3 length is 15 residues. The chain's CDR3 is CASSFRGTIQETQYF. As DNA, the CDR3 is TGTGCCAGCAGCTTTCGGGGGACGATCCAAGAGACCCAGTACTTC.

Here the CDR3 reads CASSQFPPPGTEAFF. The CDR3 coding sequence is TGTGCCAGCAGCCAGTTCCCCCCCCCGGGAACTGAAGCTTTCTTT. The chain joins TRBV7-6 to TRBJ1-1, with unresolved D. Looked up from germline, CDR1 is SGHVS and CDR2 is FNYEAQ. The CDR3 has 15 residues. V lost 5 bases and J 5 bases, leaving 18 bases between the germline ends. The complete variable domain, with remaining parts taken from reference TRBV7-6 and TRBJ1-1, reads GAGVSQSPRYKVTKRGQDVALRCDPISGHVSLYWYRQALGQGPEFLTYFNYEAQQDKSGLPNDRFSAERPEGSISTLTIQRTEQRDSAMYRCASSQFPPPGTEAFFGQGTRLTVV.

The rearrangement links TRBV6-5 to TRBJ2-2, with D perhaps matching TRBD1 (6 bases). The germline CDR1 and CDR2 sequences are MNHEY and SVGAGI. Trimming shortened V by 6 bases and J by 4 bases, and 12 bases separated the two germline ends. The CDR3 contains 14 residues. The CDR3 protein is CASRLTGVTGELFF. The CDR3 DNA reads TGTGCCAGCAGACTGACAGGAGTCACCGGGGAGCTGTTTTTT.

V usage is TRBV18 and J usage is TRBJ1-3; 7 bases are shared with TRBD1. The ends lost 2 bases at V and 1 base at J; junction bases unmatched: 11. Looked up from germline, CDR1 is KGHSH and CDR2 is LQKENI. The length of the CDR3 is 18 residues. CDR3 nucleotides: TGTGCCAGCTCACCAAGGGCGGTTGAGGGGGCGTCTGGAAACACCATATATTTT. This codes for CASSPRAVEGASGNTIYF.

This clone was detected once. The CDR3 DNA sequence: TGTGCCAGCACCCTAGGGACAGGCCCCACCGGGGAGCTGTTTTTT. It yields the protein CASTLGTGPTGELFF. The genes are TRBV13 and TRBJ2-2; 8 nucleotides align to TRBD1. The CDR3 runs to 15 residues. The V segment lost 7 bases and the J segment 4 bases; nucleotides outside the gene matches: 8. In germline, CDR1 is PRHDT, CDR2 FYEKMQ (reference sequence).

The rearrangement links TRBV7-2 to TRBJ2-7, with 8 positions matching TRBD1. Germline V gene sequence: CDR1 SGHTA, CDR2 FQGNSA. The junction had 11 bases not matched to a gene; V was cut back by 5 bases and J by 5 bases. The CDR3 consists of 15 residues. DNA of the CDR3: TGTGCCAGCAGCCAGGACAGGGTAGCAGGGAACGAGCAGTACTTC. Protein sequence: CASSQDRVAGNEQYF.

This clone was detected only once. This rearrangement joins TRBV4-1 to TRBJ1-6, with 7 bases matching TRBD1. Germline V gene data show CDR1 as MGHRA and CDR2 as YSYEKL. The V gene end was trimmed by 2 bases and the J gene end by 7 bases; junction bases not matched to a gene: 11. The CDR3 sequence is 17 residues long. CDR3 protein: CASSQLSLTGFNSPLHF. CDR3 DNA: TGCGCCAGCAGCCAATTGTCTCTGACAGGGTTCAATTCACCCCTCCACTTT.

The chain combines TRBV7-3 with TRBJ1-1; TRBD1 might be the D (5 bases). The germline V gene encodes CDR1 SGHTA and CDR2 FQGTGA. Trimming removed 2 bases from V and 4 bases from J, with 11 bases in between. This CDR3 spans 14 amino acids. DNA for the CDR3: TGTGCCAGCAGCTTACAGGGATCTGGCACTGAAGCTTTCTTT. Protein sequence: CASSLQGSGTEAFF.

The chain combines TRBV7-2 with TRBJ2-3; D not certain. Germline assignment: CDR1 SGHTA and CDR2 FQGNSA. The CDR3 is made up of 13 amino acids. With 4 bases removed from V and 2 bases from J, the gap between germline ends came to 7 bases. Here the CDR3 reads CASSSYYTDTQYF. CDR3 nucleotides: TGTGCCAGCAGCTCCTACTACACAGATACGCAGTATTTT. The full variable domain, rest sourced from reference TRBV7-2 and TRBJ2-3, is GAGVSQSPSNKVTEKGKDVELRCDPISGHTALYWYRQSLGQGLEFLIYFQGNSAPDKSGLPSDRFSAERTGGSVSTLTIQRTQQEDSAVYLCASSSYYTDTQYFGPGTRLTVL.

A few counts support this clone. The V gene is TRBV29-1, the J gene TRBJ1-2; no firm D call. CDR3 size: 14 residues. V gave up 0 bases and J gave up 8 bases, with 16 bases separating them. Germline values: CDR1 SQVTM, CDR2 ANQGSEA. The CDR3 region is CSVEDRQNTRGYTF. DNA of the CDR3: TGCAGCGTTGAAGACCGCCAAAACACCAGGGGCTACACCTTC. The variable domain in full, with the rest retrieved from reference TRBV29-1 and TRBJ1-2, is SAVISQKPSRDICQRGTSLTIQCQVDSQVTMMFWYRQQPGQSLTLIATANQGSEATYESGFVIDKFPISRPNLTFSTLTVSNMSPEDSSIYLCSVEDRQNTRGYTFGSGTRLTVV.

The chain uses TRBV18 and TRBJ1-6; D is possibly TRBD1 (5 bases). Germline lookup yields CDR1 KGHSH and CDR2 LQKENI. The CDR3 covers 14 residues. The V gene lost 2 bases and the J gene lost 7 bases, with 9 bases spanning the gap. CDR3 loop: CASSPMAGNSPLHF. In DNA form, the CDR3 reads TGTGCCAGCTCACCAATGGCAGGGAATTCACCCCTCCACTTT.

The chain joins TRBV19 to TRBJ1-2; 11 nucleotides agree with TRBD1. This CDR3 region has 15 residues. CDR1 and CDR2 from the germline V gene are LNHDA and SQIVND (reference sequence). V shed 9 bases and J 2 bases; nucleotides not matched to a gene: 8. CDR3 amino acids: CASRTGGQGNYGYTF. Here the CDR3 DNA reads TGTGCCAGCCGGACAGGGGGCCAGGGCAACTATGGCTACACCTTC. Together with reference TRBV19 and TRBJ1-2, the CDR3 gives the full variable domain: DGGITQSPKYLFRKEGQNVTLSCEQNLNHDAMYWYRQDPGQGLRLIYYSQIVNDFQKGDIAEGYSVSREKKESFPLTVTSAQKNPTAFYLCASRTGGQGNYGYTFGSGTRLTVV.

The CDR3: CASSVGARTDTQYF. The CDR3 nucleotides read TGCGCCAGCAGTGTAGGGGCCCGAACAGATACGCAGTATTTT. V usage is TRBV10-2 and J usage is TRBJ2-3, with D perhaps TRBD1 (5 bases). The CDR3 totals 14 residues. In germline, CDR1 is WSHSY, CDR2 SAAADI. The V gene lost 4 bases and the J gene lost 3 bases, with 11 bases spanning the gap.

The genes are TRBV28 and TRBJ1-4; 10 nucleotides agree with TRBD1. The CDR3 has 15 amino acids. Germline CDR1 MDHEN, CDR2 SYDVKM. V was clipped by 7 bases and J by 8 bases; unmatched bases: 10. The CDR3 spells CASITQGQGEEKLFF. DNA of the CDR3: TGTGCCAGCATCACTCAAGGACAGGGGGAAGAAAAACTGTTTTTT.

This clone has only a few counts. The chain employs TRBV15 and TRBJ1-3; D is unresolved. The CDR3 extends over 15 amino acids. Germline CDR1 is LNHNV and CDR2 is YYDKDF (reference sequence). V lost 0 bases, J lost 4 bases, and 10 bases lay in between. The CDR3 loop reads CATSREQRLGNTIYF. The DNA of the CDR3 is TGTGCCACCAGCAGAGAACAGCGGTTGGGAAACACCATATATTTT.